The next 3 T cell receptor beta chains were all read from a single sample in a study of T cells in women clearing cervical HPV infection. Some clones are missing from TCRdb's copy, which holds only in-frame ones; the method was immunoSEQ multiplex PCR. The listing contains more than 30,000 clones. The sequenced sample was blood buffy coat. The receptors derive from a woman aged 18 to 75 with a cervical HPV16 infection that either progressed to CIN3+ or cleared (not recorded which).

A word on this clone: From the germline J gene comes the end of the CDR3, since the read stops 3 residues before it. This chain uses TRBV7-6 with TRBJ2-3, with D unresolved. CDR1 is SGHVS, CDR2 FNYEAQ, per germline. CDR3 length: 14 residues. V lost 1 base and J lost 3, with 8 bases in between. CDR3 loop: CASSLDVRTDTQYF. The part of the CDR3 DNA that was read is TGTGCCAGCAGCTTAGATGTCAGAACAGATACG.

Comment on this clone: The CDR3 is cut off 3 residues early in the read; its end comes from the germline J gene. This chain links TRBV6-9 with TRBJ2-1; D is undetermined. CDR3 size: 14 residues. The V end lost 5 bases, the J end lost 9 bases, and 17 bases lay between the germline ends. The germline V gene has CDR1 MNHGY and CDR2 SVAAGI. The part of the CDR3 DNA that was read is TGTGCCAGCAGTCCCATTATGTGCCTCGGTGAG. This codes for CASSPIMCLGE. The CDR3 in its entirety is CASSPIMCLGEQFF.

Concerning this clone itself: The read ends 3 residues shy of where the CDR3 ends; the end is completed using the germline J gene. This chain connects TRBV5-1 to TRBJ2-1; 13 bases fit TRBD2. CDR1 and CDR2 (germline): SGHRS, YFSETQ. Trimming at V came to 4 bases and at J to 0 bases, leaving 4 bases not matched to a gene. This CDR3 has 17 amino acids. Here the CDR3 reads CASSRTSGRDSYNEQFF. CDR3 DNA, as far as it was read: TGCGCCAGCAGCAGGACTAGCGGGAGAGACTCCTACAATGAG.